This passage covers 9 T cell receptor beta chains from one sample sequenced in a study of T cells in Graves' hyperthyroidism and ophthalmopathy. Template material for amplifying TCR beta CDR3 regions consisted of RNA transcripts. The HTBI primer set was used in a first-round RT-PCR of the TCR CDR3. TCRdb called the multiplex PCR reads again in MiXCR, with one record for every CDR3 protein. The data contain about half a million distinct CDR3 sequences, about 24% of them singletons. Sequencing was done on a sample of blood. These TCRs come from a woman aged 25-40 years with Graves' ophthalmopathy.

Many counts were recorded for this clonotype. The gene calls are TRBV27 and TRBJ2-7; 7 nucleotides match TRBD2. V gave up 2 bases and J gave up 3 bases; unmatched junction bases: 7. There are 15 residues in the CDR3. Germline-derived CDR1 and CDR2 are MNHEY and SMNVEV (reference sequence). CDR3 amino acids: CASSLTGGDVYEQYF. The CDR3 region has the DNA TGTGCCAGCAGTTTAACGGGGGGAGACGTCTACGAGCAGTACTTC.

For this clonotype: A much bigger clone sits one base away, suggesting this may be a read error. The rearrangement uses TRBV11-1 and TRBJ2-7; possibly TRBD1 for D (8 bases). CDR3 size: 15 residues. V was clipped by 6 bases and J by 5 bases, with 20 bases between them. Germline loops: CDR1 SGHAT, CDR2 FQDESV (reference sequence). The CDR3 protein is CASRSGGGGGHEQYF. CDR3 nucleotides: TGTGCCAGCAGATCAGGGGGCGGGGGCGGACACGAGCAGTACTTC.

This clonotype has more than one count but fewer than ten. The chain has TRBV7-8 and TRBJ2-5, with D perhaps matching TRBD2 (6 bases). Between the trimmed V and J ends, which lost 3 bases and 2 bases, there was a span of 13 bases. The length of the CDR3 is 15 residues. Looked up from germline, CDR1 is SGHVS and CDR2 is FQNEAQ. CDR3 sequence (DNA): TGTGCCAGCAGCTTTTCCGGGAGTGGACAAGAGACCCAGTACTTC. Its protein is CASSFSGSGQETQYF.

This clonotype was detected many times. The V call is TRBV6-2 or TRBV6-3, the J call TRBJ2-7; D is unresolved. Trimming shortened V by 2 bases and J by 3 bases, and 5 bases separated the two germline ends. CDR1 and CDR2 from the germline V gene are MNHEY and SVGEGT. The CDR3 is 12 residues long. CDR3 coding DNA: TGTGCCAGCAGTTACGTCAGCTACGAGCAGTACTTC. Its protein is CASSYVSYEQYF.

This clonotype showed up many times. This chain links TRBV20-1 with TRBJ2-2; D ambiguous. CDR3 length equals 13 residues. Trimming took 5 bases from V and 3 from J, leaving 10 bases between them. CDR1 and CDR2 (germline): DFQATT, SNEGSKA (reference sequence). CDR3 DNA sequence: TGCAGTGCTCGAAGCCGTCACACCGGGGAGCTGTTTTTT. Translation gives CSARSRHTGELFF.

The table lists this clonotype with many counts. CDR3 in amino acids: CASSYSGGLGMGGYTF. The CDR3 DNA reads TGTGCCAGCAGTTACTCGGGGGGATTGGGTATGGGTGGCTACACCTTC. The chain joins TRBV6-5 to TRBJ1-2; D might be TRBD1 (5 bases). Deletions cut 0 bases from V and 7 bases from J, with 18 bases between. The CDR3 is 16 amino acids. In germline, CDR1 is MNHEY, CDR2 SVGAGI.

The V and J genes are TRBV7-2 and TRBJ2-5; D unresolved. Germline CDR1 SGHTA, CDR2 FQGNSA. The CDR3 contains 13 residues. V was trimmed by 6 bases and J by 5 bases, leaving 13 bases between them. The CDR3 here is CASRHHGRETQYF. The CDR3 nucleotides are TGTGCCAGCAGACACCACGGACGGGAGACCCAGTACTTC.

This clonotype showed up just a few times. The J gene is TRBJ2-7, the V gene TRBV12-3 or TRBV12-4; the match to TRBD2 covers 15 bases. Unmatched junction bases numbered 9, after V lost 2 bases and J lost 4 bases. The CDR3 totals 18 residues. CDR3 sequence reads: CASSLRTSGRELSYEQYF. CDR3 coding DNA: TGTGCCAGCAGTTTAAGGACTAGCGGGAGGGAATTGAGTTACGAGCAGTACTTC.

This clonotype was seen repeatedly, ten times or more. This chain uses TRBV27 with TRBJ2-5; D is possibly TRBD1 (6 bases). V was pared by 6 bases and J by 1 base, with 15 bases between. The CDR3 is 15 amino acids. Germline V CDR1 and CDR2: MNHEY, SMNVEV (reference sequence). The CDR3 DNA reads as TGTGCCAGCAGCCCGTCGAGACAGGCCCAAGAGACCCAGTACTTC. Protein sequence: CASSPSRQAQETQYF.